This TCR beta chain appears in the sequencing data of a study of cytomegalovirus exposure and HLA in healthy donors. Study-wide background: Previous work identified roughly 120 million unique TCR beta sequences from roughly 180 million T cells.

The junction had 8 bases not matched to a gene; V was cut back by 7 bases and J by 1 base. Germline lookup yields CDR1 SNHLY and CDR2 FYNNEI. This CDR3 has 16 amino acids. With 60 Vbeta and 13 Jbeta primers, the PCR was carried out. The data were produced by immunoSEQ multiplex PCR, yet TCRdb's version contains in-frame clones alone and is incomplete. The sample has some 130,000 clones, roughly three quarters seen once; the top ten hold roughly 2%. Specimen: PBMCs. This clonotype was obtained from a man younger than 35 in good health and CMV-seronegative. The chain recombines TRBV2 with TRBJ1-1; TRBD1 aligns across 11 bases. The CDR3 spells CASKSGQGAGNTEAFF. CDR3 DNA sequence: TGTGCCAGCAAGTCCGGACAGGGGGCAGGGAACACTGAAGCTTTCTTT.